This entry concerns a single T cell receptor beta chain. These data are taken from a study of blood T cell repertoires in COVID-19. Overall study context: Samples taken during acute and convalescent COVID-19 were collected in the United States, Italy and Spain. The cDNA or gDNA used as material had been derived from T cells, B-cell-depleted T cells, or PBMCs.

The CDR3 has 17 residues. V lost 6 bases and J lost 2; bases outside the gene matches: 12. Per the germline V gene, CDR1 is LNHDA and CDR2 is SQIVND (reference sequence). Original processing methods: By means of reference gene primer amplification, nucleated cell counts were estimated. Using immunoSEQ multiplex PCR, the repertoire was profiled, and TCRdb retains in-frame clones only, with some absent. The DNA gave D and trimming, while V, J and clone size come from that table. The table lists about 67,000 clones, roughly 90% of them singletons, with around 1.2% in the top ten. This chain uses TRBV19 with TRBJ1-5, with 8 bases that match TRBD1. The origin of this receptor is a woman in her sixties with acute or convalescent COVID-19. The sample was peripheral blood. CDR3 in DNA: TGTGCCAGTAGAACAGACAGGGGAGGAGTGGGCAATCAGCCCCAGCATTTT. It translates to CASRTDRGGVGNQPQHF.